The rows below give T cell receptor beta chains drawn from one sample of a study of T-cell reconstitution after alpha-beta-depleted transplantation in children. Using its own MiXCR run on the PCR reads, TCRdb lists one record per CDR3 protein. This sample carries 550,000 to 600,000 distinct CDR3 sequences, more than 20% of them seen once, and the ten largest clones take 14%. Sequences were derived from PBMCs, mostly from graft donor cells, sampled 360 days after TCRalphabeta/CD19-depleted stem cell transplant. These receptors originate from a boy in the first two years of life who had a stem cell transplant for acute myeloid leukemia, so the T cells may come from the graft donor. The CDR3 runs from the conserved cysteine through the conserved F or W. The D gene is left open where the match is weak. Not every row has a clone size; where given, it reads once, few, many or a size class.

>16|-|TRBJ1-1|-|TRBV7-6
TGTGCCAGCAGTCCAAGGGCGCGGAATATGAACACTGAAGCTTTCTTT
CASSPRARNMNTEAFF
>15|-|TRBJ1-5|-|TRBV20-1
TGCAGTGCTAGAGGTCAGGGCCTATTCAATCAGCCCCAGCATTTT
CSARGQGLFNQPQHF
>12|-|TRBJ2-2|-|TRBV27
TGTGCCACCCAGGGGCCCACCGGGGAGCTGTTTTTT
CATQGPTGELFF
>15|-|TRBJ2-3|few|TRBV20-1
TGCAGTGCTGCGCGGGGACCCGGGACCACAGATACGCAGTATTTT
CSAARGPGTTDTQYF
>14|-|TRBJ1-4|few|TRBV6-1
TGTGCCAGCAGCCCTTGGCCGTCGGGTGAAAAACTGTTTTTT
CASSPWPSGEKLFF
>14|TRBD1|TRBJ1-6|-|TRBV20-1
TGCAGTGCTACAGGGGGCTCCTATAATTCACCCCTCCACTTT
CSATGGSYNSPLHF
>16|-|TRBJ2-2|-|TRBV7-9
TGTGCCAGCAGCTTAGAAAGTCTGGGGAACACCGGGGAGCTGTTTTTT
CASSLESLGNTGELFF
>17|TRBD2|TRBJ2-2|many|TRBV9
TGTGCCAGCAGCCCCCCCTGGGCTAGCGGTAACACCGGGGAGCTGTTTTTT
CASSPPWASGNTGELFF
>16|-|TRBJ1-2|few|TRBV12-3/TRBV12-4
TGTGCCAGCAGTTTAGGGGGACGTGGGACTAACTATGGCTACACCTTC
CASSLGGRGTNYGYTF
>13|-|TRBJ1-3|-|TRBV6-1
TGTGCCAGCGCAGGCGACTCTGGAAACACCATATATTTT
CASAGDSGNTIYF
>13|TRBD1|TRBJ2-7|-|TRBV20-1
TGCAGTGCTGGGACAGGGAGCTCCTACGAGCAGTACTTC
CSAGTGSSYEQYF
>13|-|TRBJ1-4|-|TRBV20-1
TGCAGTGCTAGAATAGGGAACGGAGAAAAACTGTTTTTT
CSARIGNGEKLFF
>16|TRBD2|TRBJ2-5|few|TRBV12-3/TRBV12-4
TGTGCCAGCAGCTACGAAGGACTAGCCGGTCTAGAGACCCAGTACTTC
CASSYEGLAGLETQYF
>12|-|TRBJ1-1|many|TRBV7-9
TGTGCCAGCAGCCCGGACGGCACTGAAGCTTTCTTT
CASSPDGTEAFF
>13|-|TRBJ2-7|few|TRBV4-3
TGCGCCAGCAGCCAAGAATTCGGCTACGAGCAGTACTTC
CASSQEFGYEQYF
>16|-|TRBJ2-3|-|TRBV4-3
TGCGCCAGCAGCCGGTCTCCGGGGGGCAACACAGATACGCAGTATTTT
CASSRSPGGNTDTQYF
>16|-|TRBJ2-3|-|TRBV6-5
TGTGCCAGCAGTTACCGAACGAGGGGGTACACAGATACGCAGTATTTT
CASSYRTRGYTDTQYF
>18|TRBD2|TRBJ2-2|few|TRBV25-1
TGTGCCAGCAGTGAAGGGACTAGCGGGGGGCGTCGCACCGGGGAGCTGTTTTTT
CASSEGTSGGRRTGELFF
>17|TRBD1|TRBJ1-1|few|TRBV6-1
TGTGCCAGCAGTGAAGGGGTAGGGGGCCCCGTTTACACTGAAGCTTTCTTT
CASSEGVGGPVYTEAFF
>13|-|TRBJ2-5|-|TRBV18
TGTGCCAGCTCTGAGCTAGAACAAGAGACCCAGTACTTC
CASSELEQETQYF
>16|-|TRBJ2-7|many|TRBV11-3
TGTGCCAGCAGCTTGGAACGGACTCGCTACCGCTACGAGCAGTACTTC
CASSLERTRYRYEQYF
>14|-|TRBJ1-5|few|TRBV4-2
TGTGCCAGCAGCCACGACAGCTCTCACCGGCCCCAGCATTTT
CASSHDSSHRPQHF
>15|-|TRBJ1-4|-|TRBV20-1
TGCAGTGCTGGGCGAACGGGGCAGCGAAATGAAAAACTGTTTTTT
CSAGRTGQRNEKLFF
>15|-|TRBJ2-2|many|TRBV20-1
TGCAGTGCTAGAGATCTTAAAGGGGGAGGCGGGGAGCTGTTTTTT
CSARDLKGGGGELFF
>13|-|TRBJ2-5|-|TRBV27
TGTGCCAGCAAAGACAGGGGAGGGAAGACCCAGTACTTC
CASKDRGGKTQYF